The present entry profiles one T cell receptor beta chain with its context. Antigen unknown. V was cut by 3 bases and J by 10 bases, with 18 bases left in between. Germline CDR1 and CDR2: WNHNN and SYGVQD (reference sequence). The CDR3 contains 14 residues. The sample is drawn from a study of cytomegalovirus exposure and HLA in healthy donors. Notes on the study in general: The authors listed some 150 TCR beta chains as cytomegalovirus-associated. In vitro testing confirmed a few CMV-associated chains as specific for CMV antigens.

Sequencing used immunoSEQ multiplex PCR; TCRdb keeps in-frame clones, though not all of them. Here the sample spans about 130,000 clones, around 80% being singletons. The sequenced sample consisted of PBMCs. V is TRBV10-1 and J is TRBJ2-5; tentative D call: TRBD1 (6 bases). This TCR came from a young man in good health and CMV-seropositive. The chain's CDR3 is CASSDGGQGYDQYF. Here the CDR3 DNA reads TGCGCCAGCAGTGATGGGGGACAAGGCTATGACCAGTACTTC.